What follows describes a single T cell receptor beta chain. There are a few counts of this clone. Which antigen it targets is not known. Qualities for individual bases were not recorded, and no much larger clone is one base off. The germline V gene specifies SGHTA as CDR1 and FQGNSA as CDR2. Cut back by 1 base and 3 bases, the V and J ends lie 9 bases apart. The CDR3, cysteine through phenylalanine, is 14 amino acids long. Kept here is only the CDR3 DNA, which spans 42 bases and is read in frame from base 1. Donors were patients with limited-stage small-cell lung cancer who underwent surgical resection in Hangzhou, China, between about 2008 and 2020. Every donor underwent upfront surgery with no preoperative chemotherapy or radiotherapy, and no donor received immunotherapy either before or after surgery. Each of the roughly 19 patients in the sequenced cohort was a smoker or a heavy second-hand smoker. Adjacent normal lung was taken at least 2 cm away from the tumor margin, and two pathologists confirmed by morphology that the adjacent normal lung was free of malignant cells. The study used multi-region TCR-beta sequencing of resected limited-stage small-cell lung cancers together with tumor-adjacent lung tissue to characterize T cell repertoire heterogeneity. The AllPrep DNA/RNA FFPE Kit (Qiagen) was used to extract genomic DNA from FFPE tissue.

The data are from a study of T cells and copy number aberrations in small-cell lung cancer (dated by TCRdb to the early 2020s). Broadly, across the study: Whole-exome sequencing of the same tumor regions was paired with TCR repertoire sequencing so that T cell metrics could be related to mutations and copy number aberrations. Tumor TCR data were available for roughly 17 patients, and TCR data from both tumor and normal tissue were available for about 13 patients.

The immunoSEQ hsTCRB Kit, with multiplexed V- and J-gene primers, was used to amplify TCR-beta CDR3 regions from genomic DNA. Unique DNA barcodes were added in a second PCR, and the samples were pooled together with a negative control and a positive control. Sequencing of the pooled TCR-beta libraries was performed on an Illumina MiSeq using a 150-cycle paired-end protocol. As for how the authors treated the data: Adaptive Biotechnologies processed the raw sequencing data into a report containing normalized, annotated TCR-beta repertoires. T-cell density was calculated by normalizing TCR-beta templates to usable DNA, with usable DNA estimated through amplification of housekeeping genes. Richness was defined as the count of unique rearrangements, and clonality was defined as 1 minus Pielou's evenness. This immuneACCESS table, as held by TCRdb, lists in-frame sequences with V and J called but not all clones. Of the missing ones, under half trace to an unresolved V gene in checked studies; the others have no known cause. The DNA gave D and trimming, while V, J and clone size come from that table. Present in this sample are some 10,000 clones, approximately 79% of which were seen just once. The ten largest clones capture 30% to 35% of the sample.

Study-wide conclusions, independent of this receptor: Lower T-cell density, richness and clonality were observed in tumors than in adjacent lung tissue, although the difference in density was not significant. Every specimen was formalin-fixed paraffin-embedded tissue, a material known to introduce sequencing artifacts. Because surgical resection is uncommon in small-cell lung cancer, the study was limited by a small sample size, and the findings need validation.

Recombination linked TRBV7-2 to TRBJ1-1; the D gene lacks a confident call. The clonotype originates from a man aged 60-69 years with small cell lung cancer. The sequenced material came from normal tissue next to the tumor. The CDR3 here reads CASSLGVFDTEAFF. The sequenced DNA is TGTGCCAGCAGCTTAGGGGTATTTGACACTGAAGCTTTCTTT.